Shown below are 20 T cell receptor beta chains from a single sample sequenced in a study of persistence of HIV-infected CD4 T cells. These receptors' targets are unknown. The immunoSEQ assay was version 4, run in survey mode. Assay used: immunoSEQ multiplex PCR; TCRdb lists only in-frame clones, some missing. The repertoire consists of roughly 35,000 clones, with 82% occurring once and the leading ten covering 0.9% to 1%. The stimulus was an HIV-1 Gag 15-mer peptide pool, roughly 1 ug/peptide/mL. CD40L-negative CD69-negative CD45RO-high memory CD4+ T cells were sorted as populations depleted of antigen-responding cells. Sequenced material: cultured CD4+ T cells from PBMCs, taken from a patient who received antiretroviral therapy. The receptors stem from an adult with HIV. The donor label of this sample is uncertain.

The chain employs TRBV6-1 and TRBJ2-7, with 10 positions matching TRBD1. The V segment lost 2 bases and the J segment 4 bases; nucleotides outside the gene matches: 2. This CDR3 has 14 residues. Germline CDR1 MNHNS, CDR2 SASEGT. CDR3 protein: CASSERGQGYEQYV. The CDR3, as DNA: TGTGCCAGCAGTGAAAGGGGACAGGGGTACGAGCAGTACGTC.

The gene calls are TRBV7-3 and TRBJ1-1; no definite D call. The germline V and J ends were trimmed by 5 bases and 5 bases, with 21 bases remaining between them. Looked up from germline, CDR1 is SGHTA and CDR2 is FQGTGA. This CDR3 spans 16 amino acids. In DNA form, the CDR3 reads TGTGCCAGCAGCCTAAAGGGAACGATGGGGAATACTGAAGCTTTCTTT. Its protein product is CASSLKGTMGNTEAFF. Drawing the rest from reference TRBV7-3 and TRBJ1-1, the complete variable domain is GAGVSQTPSNKVTEKGKYVELRCDPISGHTALYWYRQSLGQGPEFLIYFQGTGAADDSGLPNDRFFAVRPEGSVSTLKIQRTERGDSAVYLCASSLKGTMGNTEAFFGQGTRLTVV.

The chain recombines TRBV6-5 with TRBJ2-7, with D possibly TRBD2 on 5 matching bases. The CDR3 extends over 13 amino acids. Germline assignment: CDR1 MNHEY and CDR2 SVGAGI. V shed 4 bases and J shed 6 bases, with 13 bases lying between them. As DNA, the CDR3 is TGTGCCAGCAGTTCTCCGGGAATCGGCGAGCAGTACTTC. Translation gives CASSSPGIGEQYF.

V is TRBV7-9 and J is TRBJ1-2; possibly TRBD1 for D (6 bases). Trimming removed 0 bases from V and 4 bases from J, with 12 bases in between. The CDR3 contains 15 residues. Germline-derived CDR1 and CDR2 are SEHNR and FQNEAQ (reference sequence). The CDR3 sequence is CASSLALGAGYGYTF. The DNA for the CDR3 is TGTGCCAGCAGCTTAGCATTGGGGGCAGGCTATGGCTACACCTTC.

CDR3: CASTAFDSTEAFF. The DNA for the CDR3 is TGTGCCAGCACCGCGTTCGACTCCACCGAAGCTTTCTTT. The chain recombines TRBV6-6 with TRBJ1-1; D call uncertain. Germline V gene sequence: CDR1 MNHNY, CDR2 SVGAGI (reference sequence). CDR3 size: 13 residues. The germline V and J ends were trimmed by 7 bases and 8 bases, with 17 bases remaining between them.

This clone is a singleton in its sample. The chain links TRBV6-5 to TRBJ2-7, with TRBD1 identical over 8 bases. The CDR3 has 13 residues. The germline gives CDR1 MNHEY, CDR2 SVGAGI. Trimming cost V 6 bases and J 4 bases; bases outside gene matches: 5. CDR3: CASSRDRRYEQYF. CDR3 nucleotides: TGTGCCAGCAGCAGGGACAGGAGGTACGAGCAGTACTTC.

The V and J genes are TRBV2 and TRBJ2-7, with D uncertain. Germline CDR1 reads SNHLY; CDR2 reads FYNNEI. There are 11 residues in the CDR3. The V end lost 3 bases, the J end lost 5 bases, and 5 bases lay between the germline ends. The CDR3 DNA follows: TGTGCCAGCAGTGATTGGAACGAGCAGTACTTC. Amino acids: CASSDWNEQYF.

The V and J genes are TRBV5-1 and TRBJ1-2, with 12 positions matching TRBD1. Losses at the gene ends were 5 bases for V and 7 bases for J; bases not matched to a gene: 9. CDR1 is SGHRS, CDR2 YFSETQ, per germline. This CDR3 has 15 residues. The CDR3 protein is CASRPSGTGGGGYTF. As DNA, the CDR3 is TGCGCCAGCAGGCCCTCCGGGACAGGGGGCGGTGGCTACACCTTC.

This chain connects TRBV2 to TRBJ1-5; D is unresolved. Trimming shortened V by 3 bases and J by 7 bases, and 10 bases separated the two germline ends. CDR1 is SNHLY, CDR2 FYNNEI, per germline. The CDR3 has 13 amino acids. Here the CDR3 reads CASSEDLGQPQHF. The CDR3 DNA follows: TGTGCCAGCAGTGAGGATCTAGGACAGCCCCAGCATTTT.

V and J are TRBV30 and TRBJ1-5; no clear D gene. V lost 2 bases to trimming and J lost 2 bases, with 13 bases between them. CDR1 and CDR2 from the germline V gene are GTSNPN and SVGIG (reference sequence). CDR3 length: 15 residues. Here the CDR3 reads CAWSPPSAGNQPQHF. The CDR3 region has the DNA TGTGCCTGGAGTCCTCCCTCCGCGGGCAATCAGCCCCAGCATTTT.

The V call is TRBV5-5, the J call TRBJ1-1; D is unresolved. This CDR3 has 13 residues. Germline V gene sequence: CDR1 SGHKS, CDR2 YYEKEE (reference sequence). V was clipped by 2 bases and J by 2 bases, with 7 bases between them. The CDR3: CASSFNRNTEAFF. CDR3 DNA: TGTGCCAGCAGCTTTAACAGAAACACTGAAGCTTTCTTT.

The rearrangement links TRBV24-1 to TRBJ2-1; either TRBD1 or TRBD2 may fit D (5 bases each). This CDR3 contains 16 residues. V was pared by 4 bases and J by 0 bases, with 12 bases between. CDR1 KGHDR and CDR2 SFDVKD come from the germline V gene. DNA for the CDR3: TGTGCCACCAGTGACCGGGACGCGAGCTCCTACAATGAGCAGTTCTTC. This codes for CATSDRDASSYNEQFF.

The CDR3, as DNA: TGTGCCAGCAGCTTGCCTAGCGGTACCTACGAGCAGTACTTC. Its translation is CASSLPSGTYEQYF. The chain couples TRBV5-6 to TRBJ2-7; 7 bases map to TRBD2. This CDR3 is built from 14 residues. Germline V gene sequence: CDR1 SGHDT, CDR2 YYEEEE. With V trimmed by 1 base and J by 2 bases, 3 bases remained unmatched.

The V and J genes are TRBV24-1 and TRBJ1-5; D is ambiguous. V was shortened by 1 base and J by 3 bases, with 3 bases between the two germline ends. Germline assignment: CDR1 KGHDR and CDR2 SFDVKD. This CDR3 comprises 13 residues. The CDR3 DNA reads TGTGCCACCAGTGATTTTGACAATCAGCCCCAGCATTTT. It yields the protein CATSDFDNQPQHF.

This clone has only one observation. The V call is TRBV7-3, the J call TRBJ2-5; TRBD1 matches 7 bases. The CDR3 sequence is 14 residues long. Germline-derived CDR1 and CDR2 are SGHTA and FQGTGA. With V trimmed by 3 bases and J by 1 base, 2 bases remained unmatched. The DNA of the CDR3 is TGTGCCAGCAGCTTGTCAGGGGGCCAAGAGACCCAGTACTTC. Amino acids: CASSLSGGQETQYF.

The V and J genes are TRBV27 and TRBJ2-7; D is unresolved. V lost 3 bases and J lost 5, with 14 bases in between. CDR3 length: 14 amino acids. The V gene's germline CDR1 is MNHEY and CDR2 SMNVEV (reference sequence). Here the CDR3 reads CASSFSLIKNEQYF. The CDR3, as DNA: TGTGCCAGCAGTTTTTCCCTCATAAAAAACGAGCAGTACTTC.

V gene TRBV30 combines with J gene TRBJ2-7; tentatively, D is TRBD1 (6 bases). With 1 base removed from V and 3 bases from J, the gap between germline ends came to 10 bases. There are 13 residues in the CDR3. Germline V lookup: CDR1 GTSNPN, CDR2 SVGIG (reference sequence). CDR3 in DNA: TGTGCCTGGAGTGGGGACACACTCTACGAGCAGTACTTC. Translating gives CAWSGDTLYEQYF.

The chain has TRBV9 and TRBJ2-2; TRBD2 aligns across 10 bases. Germline lookup yields CDR1 SGDLS and CDR2 YYNGEE. CDR3 length: 15 amino acids. J was trimmed by 6 bases and V by 5 bases; bases with no gene match: 7. CDR3 nucleotides: TGTGCCAGCAGACCAAGCGGGGGGGCGGCCGGGGAGCTGTTTTTT. Residues: CASRPSGGAAGELFF.

The chain carries TRBV19 and TRBJ1-1, with D hard to call. Germline CDR1 is LNHDA and CDR2 is SQIVND (reference sequence). The ends were cut back, 3 bases at V and 4 bases at J, with 15 bases in the middle. The CDR3 is 15 amino acids. The CDR3 reads CASSIRPPQGTEAFF. CDR3 nucleotide sequence: TGTGCCAGTAGTATCAGGCCCCCCCAAGGCACTGAAGCTTTCTTT.

The chain uses TRBV28 and TRBJ1-1; the D gene is possibly TRBD1 (5 bases). V was clipped by 2 bases and J by 8 bases, with 12 bases between them. The CDR3 runs to 13 residues. Germline values: CDR1 MDHEN, CDR2 SYDVKM. CDR3 in amino acids: CASSLPQGLEAFF. For the CDR3, the DNA is TGTGCCAGCAGTTTACCCCAGGGCCTCGAAGCTTTCTTT.